Below are 4 T cell receptor beta chains sequenced from a single sample in a study of OX40 agonist ivuxolimab in advanced cancers. TCRdb's copy holds only in-frame clones and misses some; the assay was immunoSEQ multiplex PCR. This sample has some 68,000 clones, with 86% found just once. The sequencing used CD4+ or CD8+ T cells sorted from blood, collected in a trial of the OX40 agonist ivuxolimab. These receptors came from an adult with an advanced solid tumor such as melanoma, head and neck, liver or kidney cancer.

This chain links TRBV4-2 with TRBJ2-6; D is perhaps TRBD1 (5 bases). The germline V gene has CDR1 LGHNA and CDR2 YNFKEQ. This CDR3 has 15 residues. Trimming removed 1 base at V and 1 base at J, with 5 bases between. The CDR3 DNA sequence: TGTGCCAGCAGCCAAGCAGGGTCTGGGGCCAACGTCCTGACTTTC. It translates to CASSQAGSGANVLTF.

V is TRBV11-3 and J is TRBJ2-5; no clear D gene. This CDR3 spans 12 amino acids. Germline values: CDR1 SGHNT, CDR2 YENEEA. The ends were cut back, 6 bases at V and 4 bases at J, with 9 bases in the middle. CDR3 in DNA: TGTGCCAGCAGTTCAAGAGGAGAGACCCAGTACTTC. Amino acid sequence: CASSSRGETQYF.

The genes are TRBV5-1 and TRBJ2-1; D is unclear. Germline CDR1 is SGHRS and CDR2 is YFSETQ. Trimming removed 0 bases at V and 6 bases at J, with 10 bases between. The CDR3 extends over 14 amino acids. The CDR3 loop reads CASSLDSSSNEQFF. CDR3 DNA: TGCGCCAGCAGCTTGGACTCATCCAGCAATGAGCAGTTCTTC.

The V gene is TRBV6-1, the J gene TRBJ1-5, with TRBD1 as a possible D gene (6 bases). V dropped 3 bases and J dropped 2 bases, with 8 bases sitting between them. CDR3 length: 14 amino acids. Germline CDR1 reads MNHNS; CDR2 reads SASEGT. CDR3 sequence reads: CASSDPGGNQPQHF. The DNA for the CDR3 is TGTGCCAGCAGTGATCCAGGGGGCAATCAGCCCCAGCATTTT.